The TCR beta chain under discussion was sequenced for a study of shared clonotypes between healthy human individuals (dated by TCRdb to the early 2020s). Study-level background: A couple of women and three men aged 18 to 49 years were included in the cohort. To estimate repertoire size and how much clonotype sharing occurs between individuals, the study deeply sequenced the blood TCR repertoires of roughly 5 healthy adults. Leukapheresis yielded between about 0.94 and 8.9 billion PBMCs per donor. To increase sequencing depth and limit assay-specific biases, TCR repertoire library preparation and sequencing were carried out by different laboratories using diverse techniques. Per donor, three plates each were used for CD4 naive and CD4 memory, two for CD8 naive, and one for CD8 memory.

Using the deep immunoSEQ assay, multiplex PCR amplified TCR CDR3 regions from genomic DNA. For each cell subset, the extracted genomic DNA was distributed evenly across all wells of several immunoSEQ 96-well plates, and each plate served as one replicate. For sorted subsets, around 200 ng genomic DNA, equal to approximately 30,000 T cell genomes, was loaded into each replicate PCR. Purified libraries were quantified with a Qubit 3.0 fluorometer, sized on a Bioanalyzer 2100, and re-quantified with the KAPA Library Quantification kit. A separate single-read 150-cycle Illumina NextSeq 550 flow cell was used to sequence each immunoSEQ 96-well plate. The original methods were these. Because the immunoSEQ output held only junctional sequences and lacked quality scores, the filtering could not match the filtering applied to full-length reads. Sequences were annotated with PyIR, a Python wrapper for IgBLAST v1.9, using IMGT germline references to assign V/J genes and CDR3. Reads with weak V/J assignments (E-value above 1e-6), missing CDR3, stop codons, out-of-frame junctions, or ambiguous translated residues were removed. V3J clonotypes were defined by identical inferred V gene, J gene, and CDR3 amino acid sequence. The percentage overlap between two repertoires was calculated by dividing the number of shared unique clonotypes by the size of the smaller repertoire. Repertoire richness was assessed with RTK rarefaction, the Chao1 estimator, and Recon v2.1 estimates of unobserved clonotypes. OLGA was used to compute generation probabilities for all TCRbeta clonotypes that the gDNA method yielded from four donors. Sourced from immuneACCESS, this table was stored by TCRdb with only in-frame sequences that have V and J called. A share of the clones is absent; for the studies checked, an unresolved V gene accounts for under half, and the remainder has no known explanation. V, J and clone size are those of that table, while D and trimming were read from the DNA. The sample yields 170,000 or so clones; around 63% were counted once. About 10% of the sample comes from the top ten.

General findings and caveats noted by the study authors: Sampling was limited to blood, and TCR repertoires in tissue likely differ from TCR repertoires in blood. About 4.5% of naive CD4, 3% to 3.5% of naive CD8, 2.3% of memory CD4, and about 0.4% of memory CD8 clonotypes were shared across several donors. Larger estimated clonotype richness was generally found for naive subsets than for memory subsets. Compared with non-shared clonotypes, clonotypes shared by all four sorted-subset donors had higher generation probabilities. Pairwise subsampling led to the expectation that sequencing depth would affect the degree of clonotype sharing among donors. Even with the large sequencing depth, rarefaction of the sorted-subset datasets indicated that sequencing was incomplete. Because the study included only a small number of donors, the genetic and exposure-history diversity represented was limited.

This clone was observed a single time. This clone's antigen is unknown. There are no base qualities to consult, and no much larger clone falls within one base. V gives up 3 bases and J gives up 5 bases, and the segment between their germline ends measures 10 bases. CDR3 length: 14 amino acids, cysteine to phenylalanine. Only CDR3 DNA is held: 42 bases, read in frame from base 1. CDR1 and CDR2 were assigned from the germline V gene (reference sequence) as LNHDA and SQIVND. The donors were healthy, HIV-negative adults with no recently reported acute infections or vaccinations. Every donor was a Caucasian adult living in Nashville, Tennessee, USA. CD4+ T cells were enriched through magnetic negative selection, after which naive cells were positively selected on CD45RA and the remaining negative fraction served as the memory subset. Blood was collected by leukapheresis, and PBMCs were isolated by Ficoll-Histopaque density gradient centrifugation and then cryopreserved in liquid nitrogen vapor phase. Analytical flow cytometry was used to check the purity and quantity of every magnetically sorted T cell population. From each sorted fraction, genomic DNA was isolated and quantified by UV absorbance on a Nanodrop 2000c.

This sequence originates from a man aged 25 to 40 in good health. The chain is assembled from TRBV19 and TRBJ2-2; TRBD1 could be the D gene, as 5 bases match. Sequencing input: memory CD4+ T cells sorted from blood. The cell subset or site label here, explained by the study, means: CD45RA-negative fraction. The encoded CDR3 is CASSMTVSTGELFF. The nucleotide sequence is given as TGTGCCAGTAGTATGACAGTGTCAACCGGGGAGCTGTTTTTT.